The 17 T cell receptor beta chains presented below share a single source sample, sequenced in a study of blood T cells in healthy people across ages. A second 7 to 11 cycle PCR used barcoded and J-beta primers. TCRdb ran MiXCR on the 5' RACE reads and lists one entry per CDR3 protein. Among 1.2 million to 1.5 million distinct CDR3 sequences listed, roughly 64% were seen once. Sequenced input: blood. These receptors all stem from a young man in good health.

In nucleotides, the CDR3 is TGTGCCAGCAGTTATACAGGGTATGAGCAGTTCTTC. Translation: CASSYTGYEQFF. The chain carries TRBV6-2 or TRBV6-3 and TRBJ2-1, with a tentative D call TRBD1 (6 bases). V lost 3 bases to trimming and J lost 8 bases, with 8 bases between them. Germline V gives CDR1 MNHEY, CDR2 SVGEGT. The CDR3 length is 12 residues.

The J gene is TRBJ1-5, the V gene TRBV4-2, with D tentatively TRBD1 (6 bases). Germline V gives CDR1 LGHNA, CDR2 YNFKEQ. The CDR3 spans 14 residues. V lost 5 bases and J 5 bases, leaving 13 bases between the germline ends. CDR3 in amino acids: CASSSKQGDQPQHF. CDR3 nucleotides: TGTGCCAGCAGCTCAAAACAGGGCGATCAGCCCCAGCATTTT.

CDR3 sequence (DNA): TGTGCCAGCAGTTCGTCCCTAGGGCTCTCCTACGAGCAGTACTTC. It encodes CASSSSLGLSYEQYF. The rearrangement joins TRBV6-5 to TRBJ2-7; D remains unclear. CDR3 length equals 15 residues. CDR1 is MNHEY and CDR2 is SVGAGI in the germline V gene. The V end lost 4 bases, the J end lost 0 bases, and 13 bases lay between the germline ends.

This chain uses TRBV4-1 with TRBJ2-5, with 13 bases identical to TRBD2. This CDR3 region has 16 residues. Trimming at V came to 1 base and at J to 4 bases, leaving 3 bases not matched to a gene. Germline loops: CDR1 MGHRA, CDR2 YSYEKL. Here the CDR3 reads CASSQVGLAGVETQYF. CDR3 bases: TGCGCCAGCAGCCAAGTAGGACTAGCGGGGGTAGAGACCCAGTACTTC.

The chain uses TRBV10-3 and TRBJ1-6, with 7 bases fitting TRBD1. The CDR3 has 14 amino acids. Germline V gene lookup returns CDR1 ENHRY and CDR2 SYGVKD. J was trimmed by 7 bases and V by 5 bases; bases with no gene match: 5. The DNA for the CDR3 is TGTGCCATCAGTAACGACAGGGTGAATTCACCCCTCCACTTT. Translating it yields CAISNDRVNSPLHF.

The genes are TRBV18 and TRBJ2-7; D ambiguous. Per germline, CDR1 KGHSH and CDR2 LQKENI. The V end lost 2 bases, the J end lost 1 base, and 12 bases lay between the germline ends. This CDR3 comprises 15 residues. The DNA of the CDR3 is TGTGCCAGCTCACCAGGAGCGCAGGAATCCTACGAGCAGTACTTC. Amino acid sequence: CASSPGAQESYEQYF.

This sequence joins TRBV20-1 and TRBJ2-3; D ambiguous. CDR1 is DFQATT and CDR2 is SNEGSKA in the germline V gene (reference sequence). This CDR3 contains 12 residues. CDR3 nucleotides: TGCAGCTATTCCCAGCCAGGAGATACGCAGTATTTT. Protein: CSYSQPGDTQYF.

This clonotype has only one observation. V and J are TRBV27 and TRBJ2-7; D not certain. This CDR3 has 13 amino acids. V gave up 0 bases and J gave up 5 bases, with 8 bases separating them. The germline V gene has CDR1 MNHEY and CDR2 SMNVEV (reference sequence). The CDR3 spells CASSLSTVDEQYF. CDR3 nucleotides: TGTGCCAGCAGTTTATCTACCGTGGACGAGCAGTACTTC.

The chain's CDR3 is CASQPGILGTEAFF. DNA of the CDR3: TGCGCCAGCCAACCAGGGATTTTGGGTACTGAAGCTTTCTTT. J is TRBJ1-1 and V is TRBV5-1; TRBD1 might be the D (5 bases). Germline V gene sequence: CDR1 SGHRS, CDR2 YFSETQ. Trimming left V 7 bases short and J 5 bases short, with 18 bases between. The CDR3 is made up of 14 amino acids.

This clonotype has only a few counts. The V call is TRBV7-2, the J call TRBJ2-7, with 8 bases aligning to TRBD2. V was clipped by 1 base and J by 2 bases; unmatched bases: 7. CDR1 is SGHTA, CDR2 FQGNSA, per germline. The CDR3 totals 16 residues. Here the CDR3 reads CASSLGPGLGTYEQYF. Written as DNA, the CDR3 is TGTGCCAGCAGCTTAGGTCCGGGACTAGGAACCTACGAGCAGTACTTC.

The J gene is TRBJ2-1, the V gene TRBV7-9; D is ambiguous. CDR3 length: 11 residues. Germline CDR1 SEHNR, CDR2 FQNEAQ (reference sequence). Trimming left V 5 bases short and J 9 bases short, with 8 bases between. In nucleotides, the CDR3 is TGTGCCAGCAGCGAATTTCGTGAGCAGTTCTTC. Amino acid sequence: CASSEFREQFF.

The CDR3 DNA sequence: TGTGCCAGCAGCTTACGACAGGGTTTTGCAGATACGCAGTATTTT. Its protein product is CASSLRQGFADTQYF. This rearrangement joins TRBV11-3 to TRBJ2-3, with TRBD1 matching 7 bases. Per germline, CDR1 SGHNT and CDR2 YENEEA. The CDR3 spans 15 residues. V shed 2 bases and J 4 bases; nucleotides not matched to a gene: 6.

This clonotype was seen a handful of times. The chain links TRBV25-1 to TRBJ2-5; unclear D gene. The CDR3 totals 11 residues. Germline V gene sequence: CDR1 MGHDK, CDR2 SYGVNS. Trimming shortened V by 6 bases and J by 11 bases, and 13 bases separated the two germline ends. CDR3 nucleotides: TGTGCCAGCAGGGGGTTCGGAGAGCAGTACTTC. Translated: CASRGFGEQYF.

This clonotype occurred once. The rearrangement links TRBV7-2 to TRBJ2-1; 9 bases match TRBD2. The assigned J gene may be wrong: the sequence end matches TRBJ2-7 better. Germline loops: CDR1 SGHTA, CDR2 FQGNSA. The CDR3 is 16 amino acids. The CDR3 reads CASSLASGGAYNEQYF. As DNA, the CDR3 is TGTGCCAGCAGCTTAGCTAGCGGGGGCGCTTACAATGAGCAGTACTTC.

The CDR3 DNA reads as TGCAGTGCTTCAGACAGGGGGCTTAGCGATTACGAGCAGTACTTC. Its translation: CSASDRGLSDYEQYF. V usage is TRBV20-1 and J usage is TRBJ2-7; 10 nucleotides agree with TRBD1. After removal of 5 bases from V and 4 bases from J, the junction contained 11 bases not matched to a gene. The CDR3 extends over 15 amino acids. CDR1 and CDR2 (germline): DFQATT, SNEGSKA (reference sequence).

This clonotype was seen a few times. The DNA of the CDR3 is TGTGCCAGCAGGTTTCGGGGCTACGAGCAGTACTTC. It is translated as CASRFRGYEQYF. The rearrangement uses TRBV2 and TRBJ2-7, with D maybe TRBD2 (5 bases). From germline, CDR1 is SNHLY and CDR2 FYNNEI. CDR3 size: 12 residues. The V end was cut by 6 bases, the J end by 3 bases, with 9 bases between.

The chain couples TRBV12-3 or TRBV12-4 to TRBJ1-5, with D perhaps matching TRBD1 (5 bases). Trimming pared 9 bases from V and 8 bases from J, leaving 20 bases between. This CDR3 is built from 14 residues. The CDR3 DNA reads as TGTGCCAGTAGGCGGCAGGGCGAGGGTAAGCCCCAGCATTTT. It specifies CASRRQGEGKPQHF.